These 11 T cell receptor beta chains were sequenced from one sample in a study of shared clonotypes between healthy human individuals. Produced via immunoSEQ multiplex PCR; TCRdb's table is partial and in-frame only. Seen here are hundreds of thousands of clones, 74% observed once, and the top ten hold approximately 1.7%. The specimen was memory CD4+ T cells sorted from blood. Subset here: CD45RA-negative fraction. Receptor source: a woman aged 30 to 39 in good health.

The genes are TRBV5-1 and TRBJ2-1; the match to TRBD2 covers 10 bases. V was clipped by 2 bases and J by 4 bases; unmatched bases: 9. The CDR3 covers 17 residues. Germline V gives CDR1 SGHRS, CDR2 YFSETQ. CDR3 DNA sequence: TGCGCCAGCAGCTTTACGCCGACGGGACTAGCGTACAATGAGCAGTTCTTC. It translates to CASSFTPTGLAYNEQFF.

This clone has just one count. The chain is built from TRBV6-5 and TRBJ2-1; the match to TRBD2 covers 8 bases. Germline V lookup: CDR1 MNHEY, CDR2 SVGAGI. J was trimmed by 0 bases and V by 4 bases; bases with no gene match: 2. The CDR3 has 15 residues. In DNA form, the CDR3 reads TGTGCCAGCAGTTCTAGCGGGCTCTCCTACAATGAGCAGTTCTTC. Amino acid sequence: CASSSSGLSYNEQFF.

The V gene is TRBV10-3, the J gene TRBJ2-5; TRBD1 aligns across 7 bases. The CDR3 is 14 amino acids. V lost 5 bases to trimming and J lost 5 bases; unmatched junction nucleotides: 8. Germline V gives CDR1 ENHRY, CDR2 SYGVKD. CDR3 DNA: TGTGCCATCAGTAGCGCAGGGGGTATCGAGACCCAGTACTTC. This gives the protein CAISSAGGIETQYF.

This clone was observed a few times. The genes are TRBV5-1 and TRBJ1-2, with 9 bases fitting TRBD1. Germline V gene data show CDR1 as SGHRS and CDR2 as YFSETQ. V lost 4 bases to trimming and J lost 8 bases; unmatched junction nucleotides: 6. The CDR3 totals 13 residues. CDR3 nucleotides: TGCGCCAGCAGCCCTGGACAGGGGACGGGCTACACCTTC. Its protein product is CASSPGQGTGYTF.

The chain employs TRBV7-2 and TRBJ1-1; D remains ambiguous. This CDR3 has 15 amino acids. V was shortened by 1 base and J by 0 bases, with 9 bases between the two germline ends. In germline, CDR1 is SGHTA, CDR2 FQGNSA. CDR3 nucleotides: TGTGCCAGCAGCTTAGGTCGGGTCATGAACACTGAAGCTTTCTTT. Protein: CASSLGRVMNTEAFF.

This rearrangement joins TRBV19 to TRBJ1-1; D uncertain. There are 13 residues in the CDR3. V gave up 1 base and J gave up 0 bases, with 3 bases separating them. The germline V gene encodes CDR1 LNHDA and CDR2 SQIVND (reference sequence). The DNA for the CDR3 is TGTGCCAGTAGTATAGGGGTGAACACTGAAGCTTTCTTT. Its translation is CASSIGVNTEAFF.

This sequence joins TRBV7-2 and TRBJ1-4; D may be TRBD1 (6 bases). Germline assignment: CDR1 SGHTA and CDR2 FQGNSA. Trimming cost V 2 bases and J 8 bases, with 15 bases left between them. This CDR3 has 15 amino acids. DNA of the CDR3: TGTGCCAGCAGCTTATTACAGGGAGGCGGCGAAAAACTGTTTTTT. Translating gives CASSLLQGGGEKLFF.

To note about this clone: The sample holds other DNA sequences that translate to the same CDR3. The rearrangement links TRBV19 to TRBJ1-5; D unresolved. The CDR3 spans 12 residues. V was cut by 6 bases and J by 0 bases, with 3 bases left in between. Germline CDR1 and CDR2: LNHDA and SQIVND (reference sequence). The chain's CDR3 is CASRNSNQPQHF. The CDR3 DNA sequence: TGTGCCAGTAGAAATAGCAATCAGCCCCAGCATTTT.

The chain uses TRBV5-4 and TRBJ2-2; D possibly corresponds to TRBD2 (5 bases). Trimming pared 0 bases from V and 5 bases from J, leaving 11 bases between. Germline V gene sequence: CDR1 SGHNT, CDR2 YYREEE (reference sequence). CDR3 size: 15 residues. CDR3 coding DNA: TGTGCCAGCAGCTTGGGTCTGGGAGCGACCGGGGAGCTGTTTTTT. It translates to CASSLGLGATGELFF.

This clone was seen many times. The chain recombines TRBV2 with TRBJ2-2; possibly TRBD1 for D (6 bases). The V gene's germline CDR1 is SNHLY and CDR2 FYNNEI. Trimming took off 6 bases at V and 8 bases at J, with 19 bases between the two ends. This CDR3 contains 15 residues. CDR3 sequence (DNA): TGTGCCAGCAGGATCCGGGACACACACTCTGGGGAGCTGTTTTTT. Translation: CASRIRDTHSGELFF.

The chain combines TRBV20-1 with TRBJ2-4, with D unresolved. Germline CDR1 and CDR2: DFQATT and SNEGSKA (reference sequence). The CDR3 is made up of 11 amino acids. Deletions cut 0 bases from V and 7 bases from J, with 4 bases between. DNA for the CDR3: TGCAGTGCTAGAGATCGTAACATTCAGTACTTC. This gives the protein CSARDRNIQYF.